The T cell receptor (beta chain) under discussion was sequenced for a study of regulatory T cells in long-lasting Graves disease. V was pared by 3 bases and J by 7 bases, with 2 bases of the junction left unmatched. Germline V CDR1 and CDR2: SNHLY, FYNNEI. This CDR3 has 12 residues. In building TCR beta libraries, iRepertoire HTBI primers were used together with Arm-PCR of CDR3 regions. TCRdb recomputed calls from the multiplex PCR reads with MiXCR, one row per CDR3 protein. This sample has 650,000 to 850,000 distinct CDR3 sequences, with 25% to 30% found just once. There are many counts of this clonotype. Time point: persistent/refractory GD, antithyroid drugs over 5 years with positive TRAb. PBMC RNA was the source of the TCR library.

The clonotype was recovered from a female donor with Graves disease. V usage is TRBV2 and J usage is TRBJ1-2, with 7 bases identical to TRBD1. The specimen comprised peripheral blood mononuclear cells (PBMCs), sampled when the disease was refractory, from a patient treated with antithyroid drugs. This chain's CDR3 is CASSDHRGGYTF. The CDR3 DNA is TGTGCCAGCAGTGATCACAGGGGTGGCTACACCTTC.